This T cell receptor (beta chain) is drawn from a study of T-cell reconstitution after alpha-beta-depleted transplantation in children. V lost 11 bases to trimming and J lost 8 bases, with 19 bases between them. This CDR3 contains 13 residues. Per germline, CDR1 ENHRY and CDR2 SYGVKD. This clonotype showed up many times. Unique molecular identifiers were incorporated during preparation of the TCRbeta library. MiXCR was run by TCRdb on the PCR reads, yielding one entry per CDR3 protein. Of about 420,000 distinct CDR3 sequences listed, roughly 10% are singletons. The V and J genes are TRBV10-3 and TRBJ2-1; D remains ambiguous. The receptor was isolated from a human donor who donated a stem cell graft to a child with acute myeloid leukemia. This sample comprised PBMCs from the stem cell graft donor, obtained from the stem cell graft. The CDR3 DNA reads as TGTGCCTCATCAGTGCTTAATTGGGATGAGCAGTTCTTC. Translated, it gives CASSVLNWDEQFF.